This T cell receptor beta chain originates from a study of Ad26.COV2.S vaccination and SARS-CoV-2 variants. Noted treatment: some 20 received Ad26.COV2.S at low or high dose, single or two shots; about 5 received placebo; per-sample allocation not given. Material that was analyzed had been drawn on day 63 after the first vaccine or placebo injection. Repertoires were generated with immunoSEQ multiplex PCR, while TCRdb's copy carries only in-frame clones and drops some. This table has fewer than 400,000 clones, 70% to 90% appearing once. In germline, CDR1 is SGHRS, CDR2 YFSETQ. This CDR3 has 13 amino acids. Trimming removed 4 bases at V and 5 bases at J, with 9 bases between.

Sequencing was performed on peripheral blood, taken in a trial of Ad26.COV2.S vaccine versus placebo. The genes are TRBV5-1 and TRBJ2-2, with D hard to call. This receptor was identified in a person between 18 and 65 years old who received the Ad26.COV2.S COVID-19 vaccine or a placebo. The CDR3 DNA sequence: TGCGCCAGCAGCACCGCAGAAACCGGGGAGCTGTTTTTT. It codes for CASSTAETGELFF.